This record looks at one TCR beta chain sequence and its context. The clone's antigen remains unknown. No clone much larger than this one lies a single base away; base qualities are absent. This sample is drawn from a study of cytomegalovirus exposure and HLA in healthy donors (dated by TCRdb to the late 2010s). For the wider study: An earlier analysis of approximately 550 of the donors reported roughly 270 Gb of sequence data and around 110 million unique TCR beta sequences from about 180 million T cells. An early release that covered around 590 HLA-typed donors contained about 300 gigabases of sequencing data and around 85 million unique TCR sequences. The genetic ancestry cluster associated with self-reported Caucasian donors included 81% of the approximately 410 genotyped donors. The study aimed to test whether signatures of past pathogen exposure could be identified by cataloging public T cell receptors. The study used immunosequencing to profile the T cell repertoires of more than 650 subjects and linked those repertoires to cytomegalovirus serostatus. Besides the first cohort of 666 subjects, a separate validation cohort made up of 120 different subjects was used. To predict cytomegalovirus infection status, the study combined high-throughput TCR immunosequencing, statistical association of individual TCRs with disease status, and machine learning. To study patterns of TCR occurrence, a later analysis re-analyzed previously published TCR beta repertoires from under 750 donors and added high-resolution HLA genotyping. The later analysis used no new phenotypic data to find candidate immune exposures, relying instead on TCR beta sequences and their occurrence across donors. In an earlier analysis of a few hundred of the donors, high-throughput TCR beta sequencing was used to judge whether each TCR beta V gene segment behaved as functional or pseudogenic. Donor age, sex, ethnicity and CMV serostatus were collected together with the repertoire data. In a later genetic analysis, genome-wide SNP genotypes for about three fifths of the roughly 670 donors were used, and that subset was treated as a discovery cohort. Every repertoire in the discovery cohort had been generated on one and the same sequencing platform. Both class I and class II loci were covered by HLA typing, at four-digit resolution. The number of donors typed differed by locus, with roughly 620-630 for A, B, C, DRB1 and DQB1, around 500 for DQA1, over 600 for DPA1, and around 460 for DPB1. Roughly five DR-DQ haplotypes were handled as single units for association and clustering, since linkage in the cohort was strong. Among about 410 genotyped donors of the cohort, an average of around 250,000 unique TCR beta nucleotide sequences was sequenced per donor, of which 15% to 20% were non-productive.

The germline V gene sets CDR1 to MDHEN and CDR2 to SYDVKM. Germline trimming: 7 bases from V, 2 bases from J; junction bases outside gene matches: 6. The CDR3 runs 14 amino acids, cysteine and phenylalanine included. Only the CDR3 region is kept as DNA, spanning 42 bases read in frame from base 1. Overall study outcomes, separate from this receptor: Some IMGT-functional V segments, including TRBV6-2 and TRBV6-3, could not be told apart with the 87-base-pair reads, so those segments were excluded. The sequencing pipeline was judged likely to have produced a cluster of highly shared sequence variants as a technical artifact. According to a later genetic analysis, donors in an Asian-associated ancestry cluster had fewer N-insertions in productive TCRs than the roughly 660-donor mean. HLA typing was unavailable for some donors at each locus, so association tests used only the typed subset. Because counts were too low, seventeen rarely observed V segments, including chromosome 9 orphons, were left out of the earlier analysis of over 550 of the donors. A later genetic analysis associated a missense DCLRE1C variant with V-gene and J-gene trimming of TCR beta chains, and an independent cohort replicated the association. In a later analysis, around 17,000 TCR beta sequences were associated with specific HLA alleles at a false discovery rate of 0.05. While some public TCRs were present in many individuals, most TCR sequences turned up only very rarely across donors. Linkage disequilibrium might explain the correlated functional status among segregating V segments, but an unknown experimental factor could not be excluded. According to a later analysis, TCR association rates differed among HLA loci, with DRB1 alleles showing the most associated TCRs and HLA-C alleles showing the fewest. Sequencing depth was assumed to be roughly uniform across donors in the presence/absence analyses, though that assumption may not hold. Several of the top co-occurrence clusters appeared to be linked to parvovirus B19, influenza, CMV and Epstein-Barr virus, according to a later analysis. According to a later analysis, most CMV-associated TCR beta chains appeared to be HLA-restricted, and the HLA associations seemed to be driven largely by CMV exposure. When HLA alleles, especially DR and DQ, strongly co-occurred, attributing TCR associations to individual alleles was difficult. The only immune exposure information available for the cohort was CMV serostatus. In the study, approximately 150 TCR beta chains were listed as associated with cytomegalovirus. An earlier analysis of around 540 of the donors showed that most TCR beta V segments appeared in productive rearrangements either about 87% or about 30% of the time, which broadly matched IMGT annotations. Cytomegalovirus status was reported to be diagnosed by the classifier with high specificity and sensitivity in both the original and validation cohorts. In a later analysis, HLA-associated TCR beta chains showed more clonal expansion and lower generation probabilities than non-associated chains that were equally common. The authors suggested that the approach could potentially be generalized to other disease states and immunological phenotypes. This cohort had only TCR beta chains sequenced, and the lack of alpha or paired-chain data limited which features could be detected. Three of the identified cytomegalovirus-associated TCR beta chains were confirmed in vitro to be specific for cytomegalovirus antigens. A further reported finding was that TCR beta sequences accurately predicted the HLA-A and HLA-B alleles for most subjects in the first cohort.

Libraries were prepared through the immunoSEQ multiplex PCR assay. A mixture of 60 forward primers for TCR Vbeta segments and 13 reverse primers for TCR Jbeta segments was used in the multiplex PCR. Amplification of the CDR3 region of rearranged TCR beta genes was performed with a multiplex PCR assay on genomic DNA. Amplified TCR beta libraries were sequenced as 87-base-pair reads on the Illumina HiSeq System. As for the original processing: In a later analysis, some 80 million unique TCR beta chains were counted across the roughly 670 repertoires, and about 10 million of these chains were shared by at least two donors. Raw reads were error-corrected and collapsed into unique sequences with a nearest-neighbor algorithm that merged closely related sequences to remove PCR and sequencing errors. CDR3 sequences were aligned to IMGT reference sequences to assign V, D and J gene segments. For a sequence to be retained, a match of at least six nucleotides was required to both a V gene segment and a J gene segment. Rearrangements were classified as productive when the CDR3 lacked stop codons and remained in frame with V and J, and all other rearrangements were classified as non-productive. CDR3 was defined by IMGT convention, running from the second conserved V-encoded cysteine to the conserved J-encoded phenylalanine. The earlier analysis of about 530 of the donors excluded any sequence lacking an unambiguous match to a single V gene segment. An earlier analysis of 587 of the donors called V segments functional above 56.7% productive rearrangements and segregating when the between-donor standard deviation exceeded 5%. A statistical classification framework was built for diagnosing cytomegalovirus status from the catalog of TCR beta chain sequences. A later analysis assigned V and J genes by comparing TCR nucleotide sequences with IMGT/GENE-DB human TR gene sequences. A later analysis assigned CDR3 sequences and most-parsimonious VDJ recombination scenarios with the TCRdist pipeline. In a later analysis, every TCR beta chain was defined by the combination of its CDR3 amino acid sequence and its V-gene family, and reads without a unique V-gene family were dropped. A later analysis removed several hundred highly shared, low-generation-probability nucleotide sequences to deal with suspected cross-contamination and a sequencing artifact. In a later analysis, a clonal expansion index was calculated for each public chain from normalized within-repertoire ranks of inferred template counts. Generation probabilities in a later analysis came from a VDJ recombination model fitted to out-of-frame rearrangements, and those results were checked against IGoR. In a later analysis, TCR-TCR, TCR-HLA and TCR-CMV co-occurrence was scored with hypergeometric tests, and a repertoire-size bias correction was applied to TCR pairs. A later analysis estimated false discovery rates by permuting HLA or CMV assignments 20 times. In a later analysis, co-occurring TCRs were grouped with DBSCAN, and TCRdist sequence similarity was added when clustering was performed within HLA-allele-positive subsets. Co-occurrence clustering excluded repertoires with fewer than 30,000 or more than 120,000 public chains, plus five with anomalous nucleotide sharing. TCRdb obtained this table from immuneACCESS and retained in-frame rearrangements with V and J assigned. These tables miss some clones; where compared with another copy, unresolved V genes account for less than half of the shortfall, and the remainder is unexplained. V, J and clone size are those of that table, while D and trimming were read from the DNA. The sample contains tens of thousands of clones, around 78% of them found a single time. The top ten clonotypes cover about 6% of the sample.

In total, around 600 healthy bone marrow donors made up the cohort. At the time of sampling, every cohort member was nominally healthy, though immune exposures that went unrecorded were likely present. The donor tested CMV seronegative, placing the donor among the 350 or so seronegative members of the cohort. A peripheral blood sample was provided by each donor, and peripheral blood mononuclear cells were used for TCR beta sequencing. Genomic DNA was extracted from the blood cell samples with the Qiagen DNeasy Blood Extraction Kit. Input material: PBMCs. This receptor was identified in a man aged 45-65 years in good health and CMV-seronegative. The V gene is TRBV28 and the J gene is TRBJ1-2; a stretch of 8 junction bases matches TRBD1. This receptor carries the CDR3 CASKPGQDNYGYTF. The DNA sequence is TGTGCCAGCAAACCGGGACAGGACAACTATGGCTACACCTTC.